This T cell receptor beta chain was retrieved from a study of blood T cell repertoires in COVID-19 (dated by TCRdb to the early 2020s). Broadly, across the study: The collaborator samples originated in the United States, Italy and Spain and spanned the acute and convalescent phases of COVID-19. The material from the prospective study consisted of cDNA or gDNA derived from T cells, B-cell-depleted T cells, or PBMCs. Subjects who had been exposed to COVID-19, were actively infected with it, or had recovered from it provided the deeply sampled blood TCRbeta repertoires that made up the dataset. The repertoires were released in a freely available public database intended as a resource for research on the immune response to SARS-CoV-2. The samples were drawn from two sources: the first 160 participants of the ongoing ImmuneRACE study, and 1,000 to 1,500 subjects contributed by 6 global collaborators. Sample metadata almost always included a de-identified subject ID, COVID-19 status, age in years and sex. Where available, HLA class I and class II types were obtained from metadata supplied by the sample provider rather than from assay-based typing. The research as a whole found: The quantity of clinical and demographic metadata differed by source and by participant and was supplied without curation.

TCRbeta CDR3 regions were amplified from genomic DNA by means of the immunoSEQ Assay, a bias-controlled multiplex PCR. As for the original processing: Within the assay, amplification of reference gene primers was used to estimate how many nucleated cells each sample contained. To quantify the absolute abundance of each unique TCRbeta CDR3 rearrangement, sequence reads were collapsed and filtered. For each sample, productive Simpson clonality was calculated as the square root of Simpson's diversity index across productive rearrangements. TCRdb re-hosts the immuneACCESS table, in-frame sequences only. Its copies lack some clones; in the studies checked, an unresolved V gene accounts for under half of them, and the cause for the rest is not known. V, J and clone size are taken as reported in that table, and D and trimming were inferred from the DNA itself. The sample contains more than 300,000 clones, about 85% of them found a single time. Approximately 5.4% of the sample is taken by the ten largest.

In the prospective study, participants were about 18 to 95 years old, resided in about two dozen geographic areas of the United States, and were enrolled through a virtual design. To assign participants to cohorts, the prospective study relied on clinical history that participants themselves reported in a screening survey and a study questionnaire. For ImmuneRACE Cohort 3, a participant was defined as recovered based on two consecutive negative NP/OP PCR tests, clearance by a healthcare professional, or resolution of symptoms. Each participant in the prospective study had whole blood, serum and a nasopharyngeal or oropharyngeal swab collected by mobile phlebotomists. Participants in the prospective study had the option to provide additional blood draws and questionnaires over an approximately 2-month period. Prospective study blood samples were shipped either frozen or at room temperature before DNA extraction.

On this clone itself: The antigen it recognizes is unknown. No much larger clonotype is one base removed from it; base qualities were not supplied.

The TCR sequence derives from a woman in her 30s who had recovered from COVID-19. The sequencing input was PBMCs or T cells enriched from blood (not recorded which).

The CDR3 corresponds to CASSATGGAGSPLHF. The DNA sequence reads TGCGCCAGCAGCGCCACAGGGGGCGCGGGGTCACCCCTCCACTTT. The chain links TRBV5-1 with TRBJ1-6, with 9 bases in between that match TRBD1. Including cysteine and phenylalanine, the CDR3 has 15 amino acids. The entry retains the CDR3 DNA only, 45 bases that are in frame from base 1. From V the trimming removes 4 bases and from J it removes 10 bases, while the gene matches leave 9 bases of the junction unaccounted for. CDR1 SGHRS and CDR2 YFSETQ were looked up in the germline V gene.